The T cell receptor beta chain under discussion was sequenced for a study of blood T cell repertoires in COVID-19. Whole-study context: The United States, Italy and Spain provided the acute and convalescent COVID-19 samples. PBMCs, B-cell-depleted T cells, or T cells provided the cDNA or gDNA that made up the material.

Sequenced by immunoSEQ multiplex PCR; TCRdb stores in-frame clones only, minus some. The profile shows 250,000 to 300,000 clones, around 84% of them singletons. The participants were between roughly 18 and 100 years old and came from 24 US areas. This TCR came from a woman between 50 and 59 years old who had been exposed to COVID-19. The specimen sequenced was PBMCs or T cells enriched from blood (not recorded which).

The chain's CDR3 is CASSSYQETQYF. The CDR3 DNA follows: TGTGCCAGCTCCTCGTACCAAGAGACCCAGTACTTC. The chain couples TRBV18 to TRBJ2-5, with D uncertain. From germline, CDR1 is KGHSH and CDR2 LQKENI. V lost 6 bases and J 0 bases, leaving 5 bases between the germline ends. The CDR3 length is 12 residues. The entire variable domain, with the rest obtained from reference TRBV18 and TRBJ2-5, is as follows: NAGVMQNPRHLVRRRGQEARLRCSPMKGHSHVYWYRQLPEEGLKFMVYLQKENIIDESGMPKERFSAEFPKEGPSILRIQQVVRGDSAAYFCASSSYQETQYFGPGTRLLVL.